This is a list of T cell receptor beta chains from one sample in a study of T cells in Graves' hyperthyroidism and ophthalmopathy. TCRdb reprocessed the multiplex PCR reads with MiXCR, giving one entry per CDR3 protein. The repertoire holds 350,000 to 400,000 distinct CDR3 sequences, over 15% seen once, with about 4% in the top ten. The source material was blood. These TCRs come from a woman aged 18-35 years with Graves' hyperthyroidism. Each CDR3 is given with its conserved first and last residue. D genes are given only for firm matches. Size tells how often a clone was seen (once, few, many) or the class of an expanded clone, and some rows leave it out.

J: TRBJ1-5
size: many
D: .
V: TRBV20-1
CDR3: CSAWDVKPDSNQPQHF
DNA: TGCAGTGCTTGGGACGTGAAGCCGGATAGCAATCAGCCCCAGCATTTT

J: TRBJ1-3
size: .
D: .
V: TRBV15
CDR3: CATSNRVSGNTIYF
DNA: TGTGCCACCAGCAACAGGGTCTCTGGAAACACCATATATTTT

J: TRBJ1-5
size: many
D: .
V: TRBV12-3/TRBV12-4
CDR3: CASSLGQQHNQPQHF
DNA: TGTGCCAGCAGTTTGGGCCAACAGCACAATCAGCCCCAGCATTTT

J: TRBJ2-7
size: many
D: TRBD2
V: TRBV20-1
CDR3: CSARRHRGEPGSYEQYF
DNA: TGCAGTGCTAGACGACACCGGGGGGAGCCGGGCTCCTACGAGCAGTACTTC

J: TRBJ1-2
size: many
D: .
V: TRBV12-3/TRBV12-4
CDR3: CASSLRVYGYTF
DNA: TGTGCCAGCAGTTTACGGGTTTATGGCTACACCTTC

J: TRBJ2-7
size: .
D: .
V: TRBV12-3/TRBV12-4
CDR3: CASSLVLSTYEQYF
DNA: TGTGCCAGCAGTTTAGTACTTTCTACCTACGAGCAGTACTTC

J: TRBJ1-2
size: many
D: TRBD1
V: TRBV11-2
CDR3: CASSRQGRYTF
DNA: TGTGCCAGCAGCCGACAGGGACGCTACACCTTC

J: TRBJ1-5
size: many
D: .
V: TRBV12-3/TRBV12-4
CDR3: CASSEVRGGQPQHF
DNA: TGTGCCAGCAGTGAGGTCAGGGGCGGGCAGCCCCAGCATTTT

J: TRBJ2-7
size: many
D: .
V: TRBV11-3
CDR3: CASSPGTTYEQYF
DNA: TGTGCCAGCAGCCCAGGGACAACCTACGAGCAGTACTTC

J: TRBJ1-1
size: many
D: TRBD1
V: TRBV19
CDR3: CASSPLRDSRTEAFF
DNA: TGTGCCAGTAGCCCCCTCCGGGACAGCAGGACTGAAGCTTTCTTT

J: TRBJ2-4
size: many
D: .
V: TRBV28
CDR3: CASSLSDLRNLAKNIQYF
DNA: TGTGCCAGCAGTTTGTCGGACCTACGCAATTTAGCCAAAAACATTCAGTACTTC

J: TRBJ1-5
size: many
D: TRBD1
V: TRBV15
CDR3: CATSRGDRGLFGNQPQHF
DNA: TGTGCCACCAGCAGAGGGGACAGGGGGCTTTTTGGCAATCAGCCCCAGCATTTT

J: TRBJ2-7
size: .
D: .
V: TRBV18
CDR3: CASSPLTTMTYEQYF
DNA: TGTGCCAGCTCACCACTGACGACAATGACCTACGAGCAGTACTTC

J: TRBJ2-7
size: once
D: TRBD2
V: TRBV6-1
CDR3: CASRGGETPYEQYF
DNA: TGTGCCAGCAGGGGGGGGGAAACCCCTTACGAGCAGTACTTC

J: TRBJ1-1
size: many
D: .
V: TRBV20-1
CDR3: CSARETVNTEAFF
DNA: TGCAGTGCTAGAGAGACAGTAAACACTGAAGCTTTCTTT

J: TRBJ2-5
size: many
D: TRBD2
V: TRBV2
CDR3: CASRYGLAETQYF
DNA: TGTGCCAGCAGATACGGACTAGCGGAGACCCAGTACTTC

J: TRBJ1-3
size: many
D: .
V: TRBV10-3
CDR3: CAISEAVRSSGNTIYF
DNA: TGTGCCATCAGTGAGGCAGTCAGGAGCTCTGGAAACACCATATATTTT

J: TRBJ2-2
size: many
D: TRBD2
V: TRBV10-3
CDR3: CAISDPSSGRVANTGELFF
DNA: TGTGCCATCAGTGACCCCTCCTCAGGGAGGGTCGCGAACACCGGGGAGCTGTTTTTT

J: TRBJ1-2
size: many
D: .
V: TRBV30
CDR3: CAWILTGDGYTF
DNA: TGTGCCTGGATCCTCACGGGGGATGGCTACACCTTC

J: TRBJ2-4
size: few
D: TRBD1
V: TRBV10-1
CDR3: CASRVRGQLAKNIQYF
DNA: TGCGCCAGCAGGGTGAGGGGACAGCTAGCCAAAAACATTCAGTACTTC

J: TRBJ1-1
size: many
D: .
V: TRBV29-1
CDR3: CSVDRRQAGTRLEAFF
DNA: TGCAGCGTTGATCGTAGGCAGGCAGGAACGAGACTGGAAGCTTTCTTT

J: TRBJ1-1
size: .
D: .
V: TRBV6-2/TRBV6-3
CDR3: CASIEGPTEAFF
DNA: TGTGCCAGCATCGAGGGTCCCACTGAAGCTTTCTTT

J: TRBJ2-5
size: .
D: .
V: TRBV3-1
CDR3: CASSPGQKFQETQYF
DNA: TGTGCCAGCAGCCCCGGACAGAAGTTCCAAGAGACCCAGTACTTC

J: TRBJ2-3
size: many
D: .
V: TRBV28
CDR3: CASSSPSTDTQYF
DNA: TGTGCCAGCAGTTCACCCAGCACAGATACGCAGTATTTT

J: TRBJ2-5
size: many
D: TRBD2
V: TRBV10-1
CDR3: CASSNGLAGMRETQYF
DNA: TGCGCCAGCAGCAACGGACTAGCGGGGATGCGGGAGACCCAGTACTTC

J: TRBJ2-5
size: few
D: .
V: TRBV2
CDR3: CASSPNLPRDPQYF
DNA: TGTGCCAGCAGTCCTAACCTCCCAAGAGACCCCCAGTACTTC

J: TRBJ2-7
size: many
D: .
V: TRBV2
CDR3: CASSDQSGTTVCEQYF
DNA: TGTGCCAGCAGTGATCAGAGTGGGACCACCGTTTGCGAGCAGTACTTC

J: TRBJ1-1
size: many
D: .
V: TRBV6-2/TRBV6-3
CDR3: CASKEGGLAEAFF
DNA: TGTGCCAGCAAAGAAGGAGGGTTAGCTGAAGCTTTCTTT